This T cell receptor (beta chain) was documented in a study of blood T cells in healthy people across ages. Findings and limits, study-wide: Nothing was known about donor CMV status, and this possibly confounded expanded clonotype changes. Underestimates were what the diversity estimates from one million T cells were considered to be. The recorded TCR beta diversity per million T cells decreased in a roughly linear manner with age.

Germline CDR1 SQVTM, CDR2 ANQGSEA. Trimming cost V 6 bases and J 1 base; bases outside gene matches: 2. The CDR3 is 13 residues long. For the second PCR, which ran for about 6 to 11 cycles, a sample-barcoded 5' primer and a J-beta primer mix were used. The template-switch adaptor was a 5' adaptor with 12 random nucleotides. It tagged each cDNA molecule. A single record per CDR3 protein comes from TCRdb applying MiXCR to the 5' RACE reads. Of about 650,000 distinct CDR3 sequences listed, 52% are singletons. As for this clonotype: Its antigen is currently unknown.

The origin of this receptor is a woman aged 80 or over in good health. The chain uses TRBV29-1 and TRBJ1-5, with 8 positions matching TRBD1. Material: blood. CDR3 nucleotide sequence: TGCAGCGTGGGGACAGGCAGCAATCAGCCCCAGCATTTT. Protein sequence: CSVGTGSNQPQHF.